Listed here are 2 T cell receptor beta chains from one sample, sequenced in a study of blood T cell repertoires in COVID-19. Sequencing was performed with immunoSEQ multiplex PCR; in TCRdb, only in-frame clones are kept and a portion is missing. The sample gives approximately 250,000 clones, around 88% of which show up once; approximately 2.3% is in the top ten. The sample was PBMCs or T cells enriched from blood (not recorded which). These receptors originate from a woman aged 35 to 49 with acute COVID-19.

CDR3 loop: CSARDQGPLHF. In DNA form, the CDR3 reads TGCAGTGCTAGAGATCAGGGACCCCTCCACTTT. The chain carries TRBV20-1 and TRBJ1-6; D possibly corresponds to TRBD1 (5 bases). The length of the CDR3 is 11 residues. CDR1 is DFQATT and CDR2 is SNEGSKA in the germline V gene (reference sequence). V was cut by 0 bases and J by 12 bases, with 6 bases left in between.

The chain has TRBV2 and TRBJ2-4; TRBD2 is a possible D gene (6 bases). With 0 bases removed from V and 6 bases from J, the gap between germline ends came to 12 bases. The CDR3 totals 15 residues. CDR1 is SNHLY, CDR2 FYNNEI, per germline. CDR3 nucleotides: TGTGCCAGCAGTGAAGCGGCGGGGCGCGGAAACATTCAGTACTTC. Encoded protein: CASSEAAGRGNIQYF.